The 10 T cell receptor beta chains reported below all come from one sample, sequenced in a study of T cell responses to AZD1222 COVID-19 vaccine. Using immunoSEQ multiplex PCR, the repertoire was profiled, and TCRdb retains in-frame clones only, with some absent. The top ten hold about 7.1% of the sample, which has about 79,000 clones, around 90% seen once. Sample: peripheral blood, taken on day 0 of MenACWY control vaccination. The receptors were gathered from an adult in good health.

This clone is a singleton in its sample. The rearrangement joins TRBV27 to TRBJ2-3; 13 bases line up with TRBD2. Trimming took 8 bases from V and 0 from J; bases not matched to a gene: 14. The germline V gene has CDR1 MNHEY and CDR2 SMNVEV (reference sequence). The CDR3 sequence is 19 residues long. The CDR3 DNA reads as TGTGCCAGCCGACCCTCCGGGACTAGCGGGGTTCCCAGCACAGATACGCAGTATTTT. It is translated as CASRPSGTSGVPSTDTQYF.

V usage is TRBV19 and J usage is TRBJ1-2; no clear D. In germline, CDR1 is LNHDA, CDR2 SQIVND (reference sequence). V lost 8 bases and J 7 bases, leaving 17 bases between the germline ends. The CDR3 contains 13 residues. CDR3 amino acids: CASRTPAGSGYTF. CDR3 sequence (DNA): TGTGCCAGTCGAACCCCGGCGGGGTCTGGCTACACCTTC.

This sequence joins TRBV7-2 and TRBJ2-3; 9 bases map to TRBD1. Trimming took 4 bases from V and 4 from J; bases not matched to a gene: 6. The CDR3 extends over 15 amino acids. CDR1 and CDR2 from the germline V gene are SGHTA and FQGNSA. CDR3 nucleotides: TGTGCCAGCAGCTCCGAGGGACAGGGCGCAGATACGCAGTATTTT. It yields the protein CASSSEGQGADTQYF.

In this sample, this clone turned up a few times. This chain links TRBV5-4 with TRBJ2-7, with 12 bases that match TRBD2. The CDR3 runs to 17 residues. Germline CDR1 reads SGHNT; CDR2 reads YYREEE (reference sequence). V dropped 4 bases and J dropped 1; count of bases not matched to a gene: 9. The CDR3 coding sequence is TGTGCCAGCAGCCCCGCGCCCACTAGCGGGGGGTCCTACGAGCAGTACTTC. It codes for CASSPAPTSGGSYEQYF. The variable domain in full, with the rest retrieved from reference TRBV5-4 and TRBJ2-7, is ETGVTQSPTHLIKTRGQQVTLRCSSQSGHNTVSWYQQALGQGPQFIFQYYREEENGRGNFPPRFSGLQFPNYSSELNVNALELDDSALYLCASSPAPTSGGSYEQYFGPGTRLTVT.

The chain recombines TRBV5-5 with TRBJ2-7; 7 bases fit TRBD1. V trimming: 5 bases; J trimming: 2 bases; junction bases outside the gene matches: 7. The germline CDR1 and CDR2 sequences are SGHKS and YYEKEE (reference sequence). The CDR3 spans 14 residues. The CDR3 sequence: CASSFQTGPYEQYF. The CDR3 DNA follows: TGTGCCAGCAGTTTCCAGACAGGGCCCTACGAGCAGTACTTC.

V gene TRBV19 combines with J gene TRBJ2-1; TRBD2 matches 11 bases. The germline CDR1 and CDR2 sequences are LNHDA and SQIVND (reference sequence). J gave up 7 bases and V 7 bases, and 6 bases lay outside the gene matches. CDR3 length: 14 residues. The CDR3 loop is CASKIAGGPNEQFF. The CDR3, as DNA: TGTGCCAGTAAGATAGCGGGGGGGCCGAATGAGCAGTTCTTC.

The DNA for the CDR3 is TGTGCCACCAGCAGAGGAGGGCAAGAGACCCAGTACTTC. Its translation: CATSRGGQETQYF. The rearrangement uses TRBV15 and TRBJ2-5, with a tentative D call TRBD2 (5 bases). Per germline, CDR1 LNHNV and CDR2 YYDKDF (reference sequence). CDR3 length: 13 amino acids. V lost 1 base to trimming and J lost 2 bases, with 5 bases between them.

The chain links TRBV7-9 to TRBJ2-3; maybe TRBD2 (5 bases). The germline CDR1 and CDR2 sequences are SEHNR and FQNEAQ (reference sequence). The CDR3 totals 17 residues. V was pared by 0 bases and J by 6 bases, with 19 bases between. The CDR3 loop is CASSLASQARRGDTQYF. CDR3 bases: TGTGCCAGCAGCTTAGCGAGCCAAGCCCGGCGAGGGGATACGCAGTATTTT. Based on the CDR3 plus reference TRBV7-9 and TRBJ2-3, the full variable domain is DTGVSQNPRHKITKRGQNVTFRCDPISEHNRLYWYRQTLGQGPEFLTYFQNEAQLEKSRLLSDRFSAERPKGSFSTLEIQRTEQGDSAMYLCASSLASQARRGDTQYFGPGTRLTVL.

This chain joins TRBV7-9 and TRBJ2-7, with 12 bases lining up with TRBD2. The length of the CDR3 is 16 residues. V was pared by 4 bases and J by 0 bases, with 4 bases of the junction left unmatched. Germline values: CDR1 SEHNR, CDR2 FQNEAQ (reference sequence). The CDR3 nucleotides read TGTGCCAGCAGCTACAGGACTAGCGGGATCTCCTACGAGCAGTACTTC. Translating it yields CASSYRTSGISYEQYF.

In DNA form, the CDR3 reads TGCGCCAGCAGCCAGAACGGGGCTCAAAAGGAAGCCCAGCATTTT. It translates to CASSQNGAQKEAQHF. This chain joins TRBV4-1 and TRBJ1-5, with D possibly being TRBD1 (5 bases). The length of the CDR3 is 15 residues. Germline V gene data show CDR1 as MGHRA and CDR2 as YSYEKL. The ends were cut back, 3 bases at V and 11 bases at J, with 20 bases in the middle.